This is a list of T cell receptor beta chains from one sample in a study of tumor-infiltrating lymphocytes in localized non-small cell lung cancer. Sequencing used immunoSEQ multiplex PCR; TCRdb keeps in-frame clones, though not all of them. The table has roughly 7,100 clones, over 75% seen once; the top ten hold 7.5% to 10%. Sequenced input: lung tumor tissue. The receptor source for this set is a human donor with non-small cell lung cancer. CDR3s include the opening cysteine and the closing phenylalanine or tryptophan. D genes are given only for firm matches. The listing skips clone size in some rows; elsewhere it reads once, few, many or a size class.

J gene: TRBJ1-1
V gene: TRBV18
D gene: NA
clone size: few
CDR3 DNA: TGTGCCAGCTCACCAGGCGTGGAGAGCACTGAAGCTTTCTTT
CDR3 protein: CASSPGVESTEAFF

J gene: TRBJ2-2
V gene: TRBV21-1
D gene: NA
clone size: NA
CDR3 DNA: TGTGCCAGCAAGAAGACAGGTATTTCGACCGGGGAGCTGTTTTTT
CDR3 protein: CASKKTGISTGELFF

J gene: TRBJ1-1
V gene: TRBV19
D gene: TRBD1
clone size: NA
CDR3 DNA: TGTGCCAGTAGTACCTCGGACAGGGGAGACACTGAAGCTTTCTTT
CDR3 protein: CASSTSDRGDTEAFF

J gene: TRBJ1-2
V gene: TRBV27
D gene: NA
clone size: NA
CDR3 DNA: TGTGCCAGCAGTCCCGCGGGTAACTATGGCTACACCTTC
CDR3 protein: CASSPAGNYGYTF

J gene: TRBJ2-5
V gene: TRBV1
D gene: NA
clone size: once
CDR3 DNA: TGCACCAGCAGCCAAGATGGGTGGGGGGCCTTGGGGGAGACCCAGTACTTC
CDR3 protein: CTSSQDGWGALGETQYF

J gene: TRBJ1-1
V gene: TRBV5-8
D gene: TRBD1
clone size: NA
CDR3 DNA: TGTGCCAGCAGCCCCCGGGGCAGGGGGCACACTGAAGCTTTCTTT
CDR3 protein: CASSPRGRGHTEAFF

J gene: TRBJ1-6
V gene: TRBV30
D gene: NA
clone size: NA
CDR3 DNA: TGTGCCTGGAGTGTACCTCCTTCACCCCTCCACTTT
CDR3 protein: CAWSVPPSPLHF

J gene: TRBJ2-1
V gene: TRBV5-1
D gene: TRBD1
clone size: NA
CDR3 DNA: TGCGCCAGCAGCGATTCAACTGGACAGGGCTTCGGCAATGAGCAGTTCTTC
CDR3 protein: CASSDSTGQGFGNEQFF

J gene: TRBJ2-3
V gene: TRBV11-2
D gene: NA
clone size: NA
CDR3 DNA: TGTGCCAGCAGCCTATTACCAGGGGGGGGAGATACGCAGTATTTT
CDR3 protein: CASSLLPGGGDTQYF

J gene: TRBJ1-2
V gene: TRBV5-6
D gene: NA
clone size: NA
CDR3 DNA: TGTGCCAGCAGCTTGGCCGGGGACCAAAGGGACTATGGCTACACCTTC
CDR3 protein: CASSLAGDQRDYGYTF

J gene: TRBJ2-1
V gene: TRBV11-3
D gene: NA
clone size: once
CDR3 DNA: TGTGCCAGCACATCCCCGGGCCTCGCTGAGCAGTTCTTC
CDR3 protein: CASTSPGLAEQFF